One and the same sample provided the 23 T cell receptor beta chains below, sequenced in a study of blood T cells in healthy people across ages. Primed by a sample-barcoded 5' primer and a J-beta primer mix, a second PCR proceeded for about 7 to 11 cycles. TCRdb re-called the 5' RACE reads with MiXCR, one entry per CDR3 protein. The top ten hold 17% of the sample, which has around 870,000 distinct CDR3 sequences, 29% seen once. Material for sequencing was blood. Receptor source: a woman aged 80 or older in good health.

In the case of this clonotype: Since a much larger clone is just one base distant, this may be a read error. The CDR3 spells CASSDAGGKTDTQYF. The CDR3 coding sequence is TGTGCCAGCAGTGACGCAGGGGGCAAAACAGATACGCAGTATTTT. V and J are TRBV6-1 and TRBJ2-3; 8 bases line up with TRBD1. The junction had 5 bases not matched to a gene; V was cut back by 3 bases and J by 3 bases. The V gene's germline CDR1 is MNHNS and CDR2 SASEGT. This CDR3 comprises 15 residues.

The chain is built from TRBV18 and TRBJ2-3; D unclear. The CDR3 contains 16 residues. V was clipped by 4 bases and J by 5 bases, with 19 bases between them. Germline assignment: CDR1 KGHSH and CDR2 LQKENI. CDR3 bases: TGTGCCAGCTCACGGCAAACCCCGGTTCCTGGAGATACGCAGTATTTT. This gives the protein CASSRQTPVPGDTQYF.

The table lists this clonotype with a few counts. The chain links TRBV12-3 or TRBV12-4 to TRBJ2-6; TRBD1 or TRBD2 may be the D gene (5 bases each). V was cut by 6 bases and J by 1 base, with 10 bases left in between. The CDR3 spans 15 residues. CDR3 nucleotide sequence: TGTGCCAGCAGAAGAGAGGGGTCTGGGGCCAACGTCCTGACTTTC. Translated, it gives CASRREGSGANVLTF.

Points on this clonotype: Given a much more abundant clone one base away, this may be a read error. The chain combines TRBV20-1 with TRBJ2-4; unclear D gene. Matching the DNA end better, TRBJ2-5 makes the J call doubtful. Germline CDR1 is DFQATT and CDR2 is SNEGSKA (reference sequence). The CDR3 has 15 amino acids. The CDR3: CSARGVGSNLETQYF. The CDR3 nucleotides are TGCAGTGCTAGAGGGGTGGGCAGTAACTTGGAGACCCAGTACTTC.

Concerning this clonotype: Since a much larger clone is just one base distant, this may be a read error. This chain links TRBV7-6 with TRBJ2-7, with D uncertain. The germline V gene encodes CDR1 SGHVS and CDR2 FNYEAQ. CDR3 length: 13 residues. CDR3 loop: CANSARPLAEQYF. CDR3 DNA sequence: TGTGCCAACAGCGCCCGACCCCTGGCGGAGCAGTACTTC.

This clonotype has only a few counts. The chain couples TRBV2 to TRBJ1-2, with D hard to call. Germline V CDR1 and CDR2: SNHLY, FYNNEI. The CDR3 totals 16 residues. V was pared by 5 bases and J by 4 bases, with 20 bases between. The CDR3: CASSKTQLIEAYGYTF. CDR3 nucleotides: TGTGCCAGCAGTAAAACACAGCTAATTGAGGCCTATGGCTACACCTTC.

This clonotype has a count of ten or more. The chain carries TRBV7-2 and TRBJ1-2, with 10 bases aligning to TRBD1. Germline loops: CDR1 SGHTA, CDR2 FQGNSA. The CDR3 extends over 14 amino acids. V gave up 5 bases and J gave up 6 bases; unmatched junction bases: 6. CDR3 coding DNA: TGTGCCAGCAGCCCCCGGACAGGGGGAGATGGCTACACCTTC. Its protein product is CASSPRTGGDGYTF.

The CDR3 reads CSARMQGNQPQHF. CDR3 sequence (DNA): TGCAGTGCTAGAATGCAGGGGAATCAGCCCCAGCATTTT. The chain has TRBV20-1 and TRBJ1-5, with D perhaps matching TRBD1 (6 bases). CDR1 and CDR2 (germline): DFQATT, SNEGSKA (reference sequence). There are 13 residues in the CDR3. V lost 2 bases, J lost 4 bases, and 9 bases lay in between.

With respect to this clonotype: A much more abundant neighbour one base away suggests this may be a read error. V and J are TRBV12-3 or TRBV12-4 and TRBJ2-3; no reliable D call. The length of the CDR3 is 13 residues. CDR3 amino acids: CAGSFRWGDTQYF. DNA of the CDR3: TGTGCCGGCAGTTTTCGGTGGGGAGATACGCAGTATTTT.

DNA of the CDR3: TGTGCCAGCACGAGTCGTGCGGGGGGCGGGACAGATACGCAGTATTTT. Protein sequence: CASTSRAGGGTDTQYF. The chain has TRBV7-2 and TRBJ2-3; 8 bases are shared with TRBD2. CDR1 is SGHTA and CDR2 is FQGNSA in the germline V gene. The CDR3 spans 16 residues. V lost 7 bases and J lost 3; bases outside the gene matches: 12.

The J gene is TRBJ1-2, the V gene TRBV2; 10 nucleotides match TRBD1. Germline V gives CDR1 SNHLY, CDR2 FYNNEI. V lost 4 bases, J lost 8 bases, and 4 bases stayed unmatched. This CDR3 spans 13 amino acids. CDR3 nucleotide sequence: TGTGCCAGCAGTGTGATGACAGGGGGCGGCTACACCTTC. It encodes CASSVMTGGGYTF. Together with reference TRBV2 and TRBJ1-2, the CDR3 gives the full variable domain: EPEVTQTPSHQVTQMGQEVILRCVPISNHLYFYWYRQILGQKVEFLVSFYNNEISEKSEIFDDQFSVERPDGSNFTLKIRSTKLEDSAMYFCASSVMTGGGYTFGSGTRLTVV.

V is TRBV29-1 and J is TRBJ1-2; weak D call: TRBD1 (5 bases). The CDR3 is 13 amino acids. Per the germline V gene, CDR1 is SQVTM and CDR2 is ANQGSEA. V was trimmed by 7 bases and J by 0 bases, leaving 12 bases between them. The CDR3 bases are TGCAGCGCCAGACAGAGAGCTAACTATGGCTACACCTTC. Translated, it gives CSARQRANYGYTF.

The table lists this clonotype with a count of one. This chain links TRBV10-3 with TRBJ2-1; 9 nucleotides align to TRBD2. The junction had 13 bases not matched to a gene; V was cut back by 2 bases and J by 5 bases. Germline values: CDR1 ENHRY, CDR2 SYGVKD. The length of the CDR3 is 18 residues. The CDR3 region has the DNA TGTGCCATCAGTGAGACCTCCAGGGCGGGAGGGCCTGACAATGAGCAGTTCTTC. Encoded protein: CAISETSRAGGPDNEQFF.

This clonotype was seen many times. The chain recombines TRBV5-1 with TRBJ2-1, with D possibly being TRBD1 (6 bases). The CDR3 covers 15 residues. V was cut by 5 bases and J by 5 bases, with 17 bases left in between. The germline V gene encodes CDR1 SGHRS and CDR2 YFSETQ. The CDR3 protein is CASRPLAGADNEQFF. The CDR3 nucleotides read TGCGCCAGCAGACCTCTTGCAGGGGCGGACAATGAGCAGTTCTTC.

Turning to this clonotype: A much larger clonotype is one base distant, so this may be a read error. The gene calls are TRBV3-1 and TRBJ2-1, with 15 bases lining up with TRBD2. The CDR3 is made up of 17 amino acids. Germline CDR1 reads LGHDT; CDR2 reads YNNKEL (reference sequence). V shed 4 bases, J shed 9 bases, and the junction held 10 bases outside the gene matches. The CDR3 sequence is CASSPAGGLAGGGEQFF. The CDR3 nucleotides are TGTGCCAGCAGCCCAGCGGGGGGACTAGCGGGGGGAGGTGAGCAGTTCTTC.

This clonotype was observed a handful of times. One base away lies a much larger clone, so this may be a sequencing read error. The rearrangement uses TRBV7-2 and TRBJ2-7; tentatively, D is TRBD1 or TRBD2 (7 bases each). Germline lookup yields CDR1 SGHTA and CDR2 FQGNSA. The CDR3 has 14 amino acids. Between the trimmed V and J ends, which lost 5 bases and 7 bases, there was a span of 18 bases. The CDR3 sequence is CASSMQGGDNEQYF. For the CDR3, the DNA is TGTGCCAGCAGCATGCAGGGGGGGGACAATGAGCAGTACTTC.

This clonotype has at least ten counts. The chain employs TRBV18 and TRBJ1-2; D uncertain. V lost 2 bases to trimming and J lost 0 bases, with 7 bases between them. This CDR3 spans 14 amino acids. The germline V gene has CDR1 KGHSH and CDR2 LQKENI. CDR3 amino acids: CASSPKETNYGYTF. CDR3 DNA sequence: TGTGCCAGCTCACCAAAGGAGACTAACTATGGCTACACCTTC.

This chain links TRBV20-1 with TRBJ2-7, with 7 bases lining up with TRBD2. The CDR3 loop spans 13 amino acids. From germline, CDR1 is DFQATT and CDR2 SNEGSKA (reference sequence). V was pared by 5 bases and J by 7 bases, with 11 bases of the junction left unmatched. CDR3 sequence: CSADLAEGLEQYF. The DNA for the CDR3 is TGCAGTGCTGATCTAGCGGAGGGTTTAGAGCAGTACTTC.

Only a few counts were recorded for this clonotype. This chain links TRBV30 with TRBJ2-5; TRBD2 matches 9 bases. The CDR3 consists of 13 residues. Germline V lookup: CDR1 GTSNPN, CDR2 SVGIG (reference sequence). Trimming removed 3 bases from V and 13 bases from J; junction bases left unmatched: 12. The CDR3 DNA sequence: TGTGCCTGGAGCCACCTAAGCGGGGGGCCGCGGTACTTC. It encodes CAWSHLSGGPRYF.

This rearrangement joins TRBV5-6 to TRBJ2-2; D perhaps matches TRBD2 (6 bases). V lost 1 base, J lost 1 base, and 11 bases lay in between. CDR1 SGHDT and CDR2 YYEEEE come from the germline V gene. This CDR3 spans 16 amino acids. CDR3 nucleotides: TGTGCCAGCAGCTTGTTTCGCGGGAAGAACACCGGGGAGCTGTTTTTT. Protein product: CASSLFRGKNTGELFF.

This clonotype was detected a few times. CDR3 nucleotide sequence: TGTGCCAGCAGCGTATTTCAAGGGGTTGCTGAAAAACTGTTTTTT. Translated: CASSVFQGVAEKLFF. The rearrangement links TRBV9 to TRBJ1-4, with a weak D call TRBD1 (5 bases). The CDR3 loop spans 15 amino acids. Germline loops: CDR1 SGDLS, CDR2 YYNGEE. The V end lost 1 base, the J end lost 7 bases, and 14 bases lay between the germline ends.

There are a few counts of this clonotype. V is TRBV7-2 and J is TRBJ1-1; 10 nucleotides match TRBD1. Germline loops: CDR1 SGHTA, CDR2 FQGNSA. V shed 5 bases, J shed 5 bases, and the junction held 5 bases outside the gene matches. The CDR3 contains 14 residues. The CDR3 is CASSIDRGRTEAFF. CDR3 coding DNA: TGTGCCAGCAGCATCGACAGGGGGCGGACTGAAGCTTTCTTT. Full variable domain (rest looked up from reference TRBV7-2 and TRBJ1-1): GAGVSQSPSNKVTEKGKDVELRCDPISGHTALYWYRQSLGQGLEFLIYFQGNSAPDKSGLPSDRFSAERTGGSVSTLTIQRTQQEDSAVYLCASSIDRGRTEAFFGQGTRLTVV.

This clonotype was seen more than once but under ten times. This rearrangement joins TRBV3-1 to TRBJ1-6; 8 bases are a match to TRBD1. V dropped 4 bases and J dropped 6; count of bases not matched to a gene: 11. The germline V gene has CDR1 LGHDT and CDR2 YNNKEL (reference sequence). The CDR3 covers 17 residues. Here the CDR3 reads CASSPEGRQGFNSPLHF. The CDR3 bases are TGTGCCAGCAGCCCAGAGGGGCGACAGGGGTTTAATTCACCCCTCCACTTT.